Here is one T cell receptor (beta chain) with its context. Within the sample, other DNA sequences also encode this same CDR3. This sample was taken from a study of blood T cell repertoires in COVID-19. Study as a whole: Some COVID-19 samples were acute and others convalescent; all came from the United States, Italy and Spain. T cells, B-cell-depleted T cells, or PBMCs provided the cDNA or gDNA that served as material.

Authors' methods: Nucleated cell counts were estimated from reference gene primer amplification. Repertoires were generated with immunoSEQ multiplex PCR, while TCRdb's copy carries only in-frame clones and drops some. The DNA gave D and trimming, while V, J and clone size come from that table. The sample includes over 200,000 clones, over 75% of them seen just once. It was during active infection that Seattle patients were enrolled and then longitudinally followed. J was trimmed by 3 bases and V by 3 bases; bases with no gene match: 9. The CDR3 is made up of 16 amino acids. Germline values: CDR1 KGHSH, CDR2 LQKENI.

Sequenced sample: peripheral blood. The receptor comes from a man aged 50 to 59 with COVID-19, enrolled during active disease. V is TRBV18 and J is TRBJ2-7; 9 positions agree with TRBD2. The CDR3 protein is CASSPGLAGEGYEQYF. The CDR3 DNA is TGTGCCAGCTCACCGGGGTTAGCGGGGGAAGGCTACGAGCAGTACTTC.